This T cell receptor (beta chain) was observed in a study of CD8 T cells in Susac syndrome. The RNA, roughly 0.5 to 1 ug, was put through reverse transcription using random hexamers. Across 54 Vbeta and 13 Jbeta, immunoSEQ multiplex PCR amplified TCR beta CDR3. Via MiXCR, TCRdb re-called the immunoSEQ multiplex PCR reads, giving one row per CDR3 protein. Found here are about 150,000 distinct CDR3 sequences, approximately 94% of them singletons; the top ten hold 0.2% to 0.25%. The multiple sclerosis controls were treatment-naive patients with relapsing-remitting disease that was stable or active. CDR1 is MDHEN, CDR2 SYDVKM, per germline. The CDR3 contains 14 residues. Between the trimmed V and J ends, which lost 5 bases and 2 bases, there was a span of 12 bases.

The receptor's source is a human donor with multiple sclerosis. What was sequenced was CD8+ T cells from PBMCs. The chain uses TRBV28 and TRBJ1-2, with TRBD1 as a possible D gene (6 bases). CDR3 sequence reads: CASSLQGYNYGYTF. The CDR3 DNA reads TGTGCCAGCAGTCTACAGGGATACAACTATGGCTACACCTTC.